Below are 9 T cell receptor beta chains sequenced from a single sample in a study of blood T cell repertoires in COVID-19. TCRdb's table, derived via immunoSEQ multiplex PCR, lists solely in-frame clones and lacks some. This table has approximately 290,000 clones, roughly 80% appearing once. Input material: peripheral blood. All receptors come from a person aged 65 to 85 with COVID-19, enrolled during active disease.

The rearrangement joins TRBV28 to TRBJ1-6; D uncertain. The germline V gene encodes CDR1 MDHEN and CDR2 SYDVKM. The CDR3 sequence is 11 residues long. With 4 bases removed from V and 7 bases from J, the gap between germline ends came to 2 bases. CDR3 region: CASSSNSPLHF. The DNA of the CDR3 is TGTGCCAGCAGTTCAAATTCACCCCTCCACTTT.

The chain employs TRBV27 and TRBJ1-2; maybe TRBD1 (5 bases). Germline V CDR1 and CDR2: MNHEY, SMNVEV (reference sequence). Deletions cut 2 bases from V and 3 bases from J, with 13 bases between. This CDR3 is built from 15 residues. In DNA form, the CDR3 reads TGTGCCAGCAGTTTAAGGGGTCCCCATTACTATGGCTACACCTTC. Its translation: CASSLRGPHYYGYTF.

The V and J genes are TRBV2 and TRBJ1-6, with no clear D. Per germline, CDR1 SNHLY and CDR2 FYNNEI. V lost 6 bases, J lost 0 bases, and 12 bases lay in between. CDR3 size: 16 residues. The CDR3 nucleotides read TGTGCCAGCAGAGCAGACTCGAGCTCCTATAATTCACCCCTCCACTTT. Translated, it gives CASRADSSSYNSPLHF.

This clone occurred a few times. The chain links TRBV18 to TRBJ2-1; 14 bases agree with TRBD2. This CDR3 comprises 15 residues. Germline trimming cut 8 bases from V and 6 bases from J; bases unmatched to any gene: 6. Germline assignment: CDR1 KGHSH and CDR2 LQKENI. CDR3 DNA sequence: TGTGCCAGCAAAGAGGGACTAGCGGGAGTCAATGAGCAGTTCTTC. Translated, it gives CASKEGLAGVNEQFF.

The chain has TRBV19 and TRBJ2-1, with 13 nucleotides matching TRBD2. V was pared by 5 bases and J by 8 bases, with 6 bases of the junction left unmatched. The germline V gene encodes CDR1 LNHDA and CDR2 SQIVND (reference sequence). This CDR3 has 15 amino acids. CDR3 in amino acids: CASSVRTSGGHEQFF. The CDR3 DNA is TGTGCCAGTAGTGTAAGGACTAGCGGGGGCCATGAGCAGTTCTTC.

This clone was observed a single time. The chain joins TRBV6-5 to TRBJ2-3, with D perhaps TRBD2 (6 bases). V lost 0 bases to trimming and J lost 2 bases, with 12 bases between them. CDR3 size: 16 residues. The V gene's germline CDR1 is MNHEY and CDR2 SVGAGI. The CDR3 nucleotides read TGTGCCAGCAGTTACTCGACGGCGGGGTACACAGATACGCAGTATTTT. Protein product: CASSYSTAGYTDTQYF.

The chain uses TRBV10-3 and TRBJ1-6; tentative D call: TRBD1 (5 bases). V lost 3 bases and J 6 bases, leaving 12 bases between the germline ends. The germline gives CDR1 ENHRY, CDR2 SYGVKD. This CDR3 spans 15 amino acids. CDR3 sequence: CAISDQGRGNSPLHF. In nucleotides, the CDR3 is TGTGCCATCAGTGACCAGGGTCGAGGTAATTCACCCCTCCACTTT.

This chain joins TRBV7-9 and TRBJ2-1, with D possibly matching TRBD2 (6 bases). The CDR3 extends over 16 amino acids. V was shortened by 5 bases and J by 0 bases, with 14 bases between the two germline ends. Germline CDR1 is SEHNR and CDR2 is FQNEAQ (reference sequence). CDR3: CASSLRGGSSYNEQFF. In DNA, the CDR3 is TGTGCCAGCAGCCTTCGTGGGGGGAGCTCCTACAATGAGCAGTTCTTC. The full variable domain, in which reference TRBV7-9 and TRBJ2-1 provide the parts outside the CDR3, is DTGVSQNPRHKITKRGQNVTFRCDPISEHNRLYWYRQTLGQGPEFLTYFQNEAQLEKSRLLSDRFSAERPKGSFSTLEIQRTEQGDSAMYLCASSLRGGSSYNEQFFGPGTRLTVL.

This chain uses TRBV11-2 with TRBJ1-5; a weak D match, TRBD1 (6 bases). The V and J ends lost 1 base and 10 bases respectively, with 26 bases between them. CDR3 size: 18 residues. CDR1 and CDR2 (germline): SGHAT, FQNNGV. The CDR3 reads CASSLVGGAASTIQPQHF. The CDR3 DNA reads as TGTGCCAGCAGCTTAGTGGGGGGGGCAGCAAGTACGATTCAACCCCAGCATTTT.